The present entry profiles one TCR beta chain with its context. TCRdb re-analysed the 5' RACE reads in MiXCR, keeping a single row per CDR3 protein. The table shows hundreds of thousands of distinct CDR3 sequences, with more than 20% occurring only once. These data belong to a study of CD8 T cells in ankylosing spondylitis. The trim removed 0 bases at V and 7 bases at J, leaving 10 bases unmatched. This CDR3 comprises 16 residues. Germline V gene sequence: CDR1 MGHRA, CDR2 YSYEKL. Material: blood, either unsorted or a sorted T cell fraction (not recorded which). This clonotype originated in a male donor with ankylosing spondylitis or in good health (not recorded which). The chain is built from TRBV4-1 and TRBJ2-7; TRBD2 matches at 9 bases. This CDR3 is CASSQEIAGGPREQYF. CDR3 DNA: TGCGCCAGCAGCCAAGAGATTGCGGGGGGGCCTCGGGAGCAGTACTTC.